The 23 T cell receptor beta chains below come from one sample, sequenced in a study of T-cell memory formation after mild COVID-19. TCRdb ran MiXCR on the 5' RACE reads and lists one entry per CDR3 protein. The sample shows about half a million distinct CDR3 sequences, roughly 18% of them seen only once. The source material was PBMCs or a T cell subset sorted from them (not recorded which). The source is an adult woman who had mild COVID-19 (a few samples of this study predate the infection). Cell type and time point are not known.

The chain employs TRBV10-3 and TRBJ2-7; 10 bases are a match to TRBD1. CDR3 length: 15 amino acids. J was trimmed by 2 bases and V by 2 bases; bases with no gene match: 3. Germline loops: CDR1 ENHRY, CDR2 SYGVKD. The CDR3 coding sequence is TGTGCCATCAGTGAGCCGGGACAGGGGCCCTACGAGCAGTACTTC. As protein: CAISEPGQGPYEQYF.

V gene TRBV15 combines with J gene TRBJ1-2; possibly TRBD1 for D (5 bases). CDR1 and CDR2 (germline): LNHNV, YYDKDF (reference sequence). V was trimmed by 1 base and J by 3 bases, leaving 12 bases between them. The CDR3 sequence is 15 residues long. The chain's CDR3 is CATSRAGREDYGYTF. In nucleotides, the CDR3 is TGTGCCACCAGCAGAGCAGGGAGGGAAGACTATGGCTACACCTTC.

The V and J genes are TRBV7-3 and TRBJ1-4, with 12 positions matching TRBD1. Looked up from germline, CDR1 is SGHTA and CDR2 is FQGTGA. The CDR3 covers 13 residues. The ends lost 5 bases at V and 10 bases at J; junction bases unmatched: 2. The CDR3 region is CASSQGQGAKLFF. As DNA, the CDR3 is TGTGCCAGCAGCCAGGGACAGGGGGCAAAACTGTTTTTT.

In this sample, this clonotype turned up a few times. The chain joins TRBV15 to TRBJ2-7; no clear D. The CDR3 spans 15 residues. Germline V gives CDR1 LNHNV, CDR2 YYDKDF (reference sequence). Trimming pared 6 bases from V and 1 base from J, leaving 16 bases between. This CDR3 is CATRSGRDPSYEQYF. In nucleotides, the CDR3 is TGTGCCACCAGGTCCGGCCGAGATCCTTCCTACGAGCAGTACTTC.

The rearrangement joins TRBV20-1 to TRBJ2-7; 7 nucleotides match TRBD1. The germline V gene has CDR1 DFQATT and CDR2 SNEGSKA (reference sequence). Trimming took 4 bases from V and 2 from J; bases not matched to a gene: 8. This CDR3 has 14 amino acids. The CDR3 DNA reads as TGCAGTGCTACCTCCGGGACAGCAGCCTACGAGCAGTACTTC. Amino acid sequence: CSATSGTAAYEQYF.

This clonotype was picked up many times. This chain connects TRBV12-3 or TRBV12-4 to TRBJ2-2; D gene uncertain. V was cut by 6 bases and J by 4 bases, with 9 bases left in between. This CDR3 is 13 amino acids long. The CDR3 region has the DNA TGTGCCAGCAGCCCAGTCATCACCGGGGAGCTGTTTTTT. It is translated as CASSPVITGELFF.

The gene calls are TRBV20-1 and TRBJ2-7; 7 nucleotides line up with TRBD1. Per the germline V gene, CDR1 is DFQATT and CDR2 is SNEGSKA (reference sequence). The CDR3 spans 20 residues. V was clipped by 5 bases and J by 0 bases; unmatched bases: 25. The CDR3 sequence: CSAPVGFRTGKSLASYEQYF. Here the CDR3 DNA reads TGCAGTGCTCCCGTGGGGTTCCGGACAGGCAAAAGTTTGGCCTCCTACGAGCAGTACTTC.

CDR3 loop: CASSANHGEETQYF. CDR3 DNA sequence: TGTGCCAGCAGCGCGAATCATGGGGAAGAGACCCAGTACTTC. The chain has TRBV12-3 or TRBV12-4 and TRBJ2-5; D ambiguous. The CDR3 covers 14 residues. Between the trimmed V and J ends, which lost 6 bases and 3 bases, there was a span of 14 bases.

This chain connects TRBV30 to TRBJ2-3; 9 bases align to TRBD2. The J segment lost 5 bases and the V segment lost 2 bases, leaving 5 bases of the junction unmatched. The CDR3 sequence is 14 residues long. Germline V gene data show CDR1 as GTSNPN and CDR2 as SVGIG (reference sequence). The CDR3 reads CAWSLLAGKDTQYF. CDR3 DNA: TGTGCCTGGAGTCTCCTAGCGGGAAAAGATACGCAGTATTTT.

Here the CDR3 DNA reads TGCAGTGCTAGAGATTTACCGGGGGCCAGGAGGAATGAGCAGTTCTTC. Amino acids: CSARDLPGARRNEQFF. The rearrangement joins TRBV20-1 to TRBJ2-1; D could derive from TRBD1 or TRBD2 (6 bases each). The CDR3 spans 16 residues. V lost 0 bases and J lost 7, with 19 bases in between. Germline V gene lookup returns CDR1 DFQATT and CDR2 SNEGSKA (reference sequence).

This clonotype came up a few times. The chain is built from TRBV3-1 and TRBJ1-1; D remains ambiguous. V was pared by 4 bases and J by 11 bases, with 17 bases between. The CDR3 spans 13 residues. CDR1 LGHDT and CDR2 YNNKEL come from the germline V gene (reference sequence). CDR3 sequence: CASSLRDGFGAFF. In nucleotides, the CDR3 is TGTGCCAGCAGCCTTAGAGACGGGTTTGGCGCTTTCTTT. The full variable domain, rest sourced from reference TRBV3-1 and TRBJ1-1, is DTAVSQTPKYLVTQMGNDKSIKCEQNLGHDTMYWYKQDSKKFLKIMFSYNNKELIINETVPNRFSPKSPDKAHLNLHINSLELGDSAVYFCASSLRDGFGAFFGQGTRLTVV.

The V gene is TRBV2, the J gene TRBJ2-2; tentatively, D is TRBD1 (6 bases). The CDR3 is 15 amino acids. The V and J ends lost 5 bases and 0 bases respectively, with 10 bases between them. The germline V gene has CDR1 SNHLY and CDR2 FYNNEI. The CDR3 sequence is CASSPDRSNTGELFF. CDR3 in DNA: TGTGCCAGCAGTCCGGACAGATCGAACACCGGGGAGCTGTTTTTT.

This clonotype was detected a few times. V gene TRBV2 combines with J gene TRBJ2-1; D possibly uses TRBD1 or TRBD2 (5 bases each). The V and J ends lost 6 bases and 7 bases respectively, with 16 bases between them. The CDR3 loop spans 14 amino acids. Germline-derived CDR1 and CDR2 are SNHLY and FYNNEI. CDR3 protein: CASSPGREKNEQFF. The CDR3 region has the DNA TGTGCCAGCAGCCCGGGACGGGAAAAAAATGAGCAGTTCTTC. The variable domain in full, completed from reference TRBV2 and TRBJ2-1, reads EPEVTQTPSHQVTQMGQEVILRCVPISNHLYFYWYRQILGQKVEFLVSFYNNEISEKSEIFDDQFSVERPDGSNFTLKIRSTKLEDSAMYFCASSPGREKNEQFFGPGTRLTVL.

This clonotype was observed a handful of times. This chain links TRBV12-3 or TRBV12-4 with TRBJ1-6; a weak D match, TRBD1 (5 bases). Deletions cut 0 bases from V and 6 bases from J, with 6 bases between. There are 14 residues in the CDR3. The CDR3 loop is CASSLAGPNSPLHF. The CDR3 DNA reads as TGTGCCAGCAGTTTAGCGGGACCTAATTCACCCCTCCACTTT.

This clonotype was seen a handful of times. V and J are TRBV6-4 and TRBJ1-1; D ambiguous. Germline-derived CDR1 and CDR2 are MRHNA and SNTAGT. There are 14 residues in the CDR3. V was trimmed by 3 bases and J by 4 bases, leaving 12 bases between them. The CDR3 DNA is TGTGCCAGCAGTGATGGAGGGTTGGGCACTGAAGCTTTCTTT. Amino acid sequence: CASSDGGLGTEAFF.

In this sample, this clonotype turned up once. This chain connects TRBV4-1 to TRBJ2-1, with TRBD1 matching over 8 bases. Germline lookup yields CDR1 MGHRA and CDR2 YSYEKL. V trimming: 1 base; J trimming: 1 base; junction bases outside the gene matches: 9. This CDR3 is built from 18 residues. The CDR3 bases are TGCGCCAGCAGCCAAGTTCAGGGGGCGCTTGAGTCCTACAATGAGCAGTTCTTC. Translation: CASSQVQGALESYNEQFF.

This clonotype was seen more than once but under ten times. The V gene is TRBV5-1, the J gene TRBJ1-1; the D gene is possibly TRBD1 (6 bases). Germline CDR1 reads SGHRS; CDR2 reads YFSETQ. This CDR3 region has 14 residues. V lost 4 bases and J 7 bases, leaving 17 bases between the germline ends. The CDR3: CASSPEGGRNEAFF. The CDR3 nucleotides are TGCGCCAGCAGCCCGGAAGGGGGACGGAATGAAGCTTTCTTT.

In this sample, this clonotype turned up a few times. V usage is TRBV24-1 and J usage is TRBJ2-3, with no clear D. This CDR3 has 16 amino acids. V lost 3 bases and J lost 2, with 14 bases in between. Germline V gene lookup returns CDR1 KGHDR and CDR2 SFDVKD. The chain's CDR3 is CATSDGELPHTDTQYF. CDR3 DNA sequence: TGTGCCACCAGTGATGGGGAACTCCCTCACACAGATACGCAGTATTTT.

V and J are TRBV5-4 and TRBJ2-7; no clear D gene. Germline CDR1 is SGHNT and CDR2 is YYREEE (reference sequence). The CDR3 has 14 residues. Trimming removed 0 bases from V and 4 bases from J, with 11 bases in between. CDR3 sequence: CASSLADQQYEQYF. CDR3 sequence (DNA): TGTGCCAGCAGCTTGGCCGACCAACAGTACGAGCAGTACTTC.

This clonotype has a handful of counts. The chain employs TRBV27 and TRBJ2-3; possible D gene TRBD2, 7 bases. Germline CDR1 reads MNHEY; CDR2 reads SMNVEV (reference sequence). Trimming removed 4 bases at V and 0 bases at J, with 17 bases between. The CDR3 spans 17 residues. The CDR3 coding sequence is TGTGCCAGCAGTTGGGGGGGGCCCCAAATCAGCACAGATACGCAGTATTTT. Protein product: CASSWGGPQISTDTQYF.

In this sample, this clonotype turned up a few times. The genes are TRBV28 and TRBJ2-2, with 10 bases lining up with TRBD1. Trimming removed 5 bases from V and 1 base from J; junction bases left unmatched: 7. This CDR3 is built from 17 residues. Germline-derived CDR1 and CDR2 are MDHEN and SYDVKM. As DNA, the CDR3 is TGTGCCAGCAGTCCCCTCCGGGACAGGGGGAACACCGGGGAGCTGTTTTTT. Protein product: CASSPLRDRGNTGELFF.

The table lists this clonotype with many counts. This sequence joins TRBV5-1 and TRBJ2-1, with D perhaps TRBD1 or TRBD2 (5 bases each). The CDR3 extends over 15 amino acids. Germline lookup yields CDR1 SGHRS and CDR2 YFSETQ. Trimming removed 0 bases at V and 7 bases at J, with 14 bases between. CDR3 amino acids: CASSLEGDVENEQFF. The CDR3 coding sequence is TGCGCCAGCAGCTTGGAAGGGGACGTGGAGAATGAGCAGTTCTTC.

The J gene is TRBJ2-3, the V gene TRBV30; 8 bases are shared with TRBD1. Germline lookup yields CDR1 GTSNPN and CDR2 SVGIG (reference sequence). J gave up 3 bases and V 5 bases, and 4 bases lay outside the gene matches. This CDR3 has 13 residues. The CDR3 DNA reads TGTGCCTGGGACAGGGGTCGTACAGATACGCAGTATTTT. Amino acid sequence: CAWDRGRTDTQYF.